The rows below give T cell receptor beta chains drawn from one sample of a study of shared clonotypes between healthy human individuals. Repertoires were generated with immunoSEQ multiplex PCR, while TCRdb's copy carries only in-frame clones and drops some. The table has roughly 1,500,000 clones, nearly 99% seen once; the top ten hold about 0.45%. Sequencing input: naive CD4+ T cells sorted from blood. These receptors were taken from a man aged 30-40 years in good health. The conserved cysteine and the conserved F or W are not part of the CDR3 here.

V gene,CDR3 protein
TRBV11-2,ASSQGQGADWVEQY
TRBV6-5,ASSYSTGGGTGELF
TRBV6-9,ARTKGPGQGASQPQH
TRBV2,ASSEASREGL
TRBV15,ATSRDLRWAPTSTDTQY
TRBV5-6,ASSRDRGYSGANVLT
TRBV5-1,ASSLEGYEQY
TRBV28,ASGFLTTLLSYT
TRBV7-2,ASFLWAAGELF
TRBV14,ASSQGATGRETQY